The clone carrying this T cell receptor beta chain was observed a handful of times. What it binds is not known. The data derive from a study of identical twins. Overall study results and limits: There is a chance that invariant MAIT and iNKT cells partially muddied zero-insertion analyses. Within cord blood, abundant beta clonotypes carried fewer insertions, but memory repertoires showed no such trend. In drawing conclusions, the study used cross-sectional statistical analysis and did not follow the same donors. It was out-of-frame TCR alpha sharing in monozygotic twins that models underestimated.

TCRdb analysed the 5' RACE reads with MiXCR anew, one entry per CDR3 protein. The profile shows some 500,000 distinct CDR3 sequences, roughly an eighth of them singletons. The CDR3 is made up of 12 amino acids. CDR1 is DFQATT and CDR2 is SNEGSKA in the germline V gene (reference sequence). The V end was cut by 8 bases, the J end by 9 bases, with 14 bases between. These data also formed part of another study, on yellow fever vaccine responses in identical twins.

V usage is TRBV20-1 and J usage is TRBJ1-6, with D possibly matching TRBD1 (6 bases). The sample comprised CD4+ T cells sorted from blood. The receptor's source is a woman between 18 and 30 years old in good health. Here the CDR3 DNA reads TGCAGTATGGACAGACCGGGTTCACCCCTCCACTTT. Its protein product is CSMDRPGSPLHF.